This TCR beta chain is from a study of T cells in Graves' hyperthyroidism and ophthalmopathy. There were TCR beta CDR3 regions amplified from RNA transcripts. The TCR CDR3 first-round RT-PCR relied on the HTBI primer set. MiXCR, run by TCRdb on the multiplex PCR reads, gives a single entry per CDR3 protein. The sample holds 600,000 to 800,000 distinct CDR3 sequences, just over 35% seen once. This clonotype occurred a few times. For Graves' hyperthyroidism to be stable, ophthalmopathy could not progress within 18 months. Thyroid ultrasound and orbital computed tomography, with clinical symptoms and serum thyroxine and TRAb, informed diagnoses. CDR1 is LGHNA, CDR2 YNFKEQ, per germline. This CDR3 spans 21 amino acids. V lost 0 bases to trimming and J lost 0 bases; unmatched junction nucleotides: 14.

The chain recombines TRBV4-2 with TRBJ1-6, with 7 bases aligning to TRBD1. Material: blood. The clonotype was recovered from a woman aged 40-49 years with Graves' hyperthyroidism. CDR3 loop: CASSQEKGAYGPSSYNSPLHF. CDR3 sequence (DNA): TGTGCCAGCAGCCAAGAAAAGGGGGCGTACGGTCCTAGCTCCTATAATTCACCCCTCCACTTT.